Listed here are 8 T cell receptor beta chains from one sample, sequenced in a study of T cell repertoires in cytomegalovirus infection. TCRdb recomputed calls from the reads with MiXCR, one row per CDR3 protein. The sample gives a few hundred thousand distinct CDR3 sequences, around 13% of which show up once; roughly 9.7% is in the top ten. The sequencing input was PBMCs. The receptors originated from a human donor in good health (CMV status not recorded). Some clones in this sample may be carry-over from other donors' samples.

This clonotype was observed many times. V and J are TRBV6-2 or TRBV6-3 and TRBJ2-1; 11 positions agree with TRBD2. The CDR3 covers 17 residues. The trim removed 6 bases at V and 7 bases at J, leaving 14 bases unmatched. Per the germline V gene, CDR1 is MNHEY and CDR2 is SVGEGT. The CDR3 DNA reads as TGTGCCAGCAGGGACGGACTAGCGGGCGATTTTTCAAATGAGCAGTTCTTC. As protein: CASRDGLAGDFSNEQFF.

This clonotype occurred many times. This chain links TRBV6-1 with TRBJ2-7; a possible D gene is TRBD2 (7 bases). Trimming stripped 6 bases from V and 5 bases from J, with 20 bases between. CDR1 and CDR2 from the germline V gene are MNHNS and SASEGT. The CDR3 is 15 amino acids. DNA of the CDR3: TGTGCCAGCAGCCGGGGGCGCGGGAGCGGCCACGAGCAGTACTTC. Translating it yields CASSRGRGSGHEQYF.

This clonotype has at least ten counts. This sequence joins TRBV7-9 and TRBJ2-2; 12 nucleotides line up with TRBD2. Unmatched junction bases numbered 2, after V lost 5 bases and J lost 4 bases. CDR1 and CDR2 from the germline V gene are SEHNR and FQNEAQ (reference sequence). The CDR3 consists of 15 residues. The CDR3 DNA follows: TGTGCCAGCAGCCCTAGCGGGAGGGCCACCGGGGAGCTGTTTTTT. It encodes CASSPSGRATGELFF.

The CDR3 loop is CASSLTRTTSGSETNEQFF. Written as DNA, the CDR3 is TGTGCCAGCAGCCTAACTCGGACGACTAGCGGGAGTGAAACCAATGAGCAGTTCTTC. This rearrangement joins TRBV5-4 to TRBJ2-1; 12 bases map to TRBD2. CDR3 length: 19 amino acids. CDR1 is SGHNT and CDR2 is YYREEE in the germline V gene (reference sequence). J gave up 6 bases and V 4 bases, and 17 bases lay outside the gene matches.

This clonotype was counted many times. This chain joins TRBV25-1 and TRBJ2-2, with 9 bases identical to TRBD1. The germline V gene has CDR1 MGHDK and CDR2 SYGVNS. CDR3 length: 14 residues. V was clipped by 7 bases and J by 7 bases; unmatched bases: 7. The CDR3 DNA is TGTGCCAGCATATCGGACAGGGGATACGGGGAGCTGTTTTTT. It codes for CASISDRGYGELFF.

This clonotype appeared many times. This chain uses TRBV28 with TRBJ1-5, with D possibly TRBD1 on 6 matching bases. CDR1 is MDHEN, CDR2 SYDVKM, per germline. Trimming cost V 4 bases and J 7 bases, with 11 bases left between them. The CDR3 totals 13 residues. CDR3 in DNA: TGTGCCAGCAGTTACAGGGTAAACCAGCCCCAGCATTTT. Residues: CASSYRVNQPQHF.

Ten or more counts support this clonotype. The chain uses TRBV7-8 and TRBJ2-4; no reliable D call. The germline V and J ends were trimmed by 6 bases and 0 bases, with 9 bases remaining between them. This CDR3 comprises 14 residues. The germline gives CDR1 SGHVS, CDR2 FQNEAQ. In nucleotides, the CDR3 is TGTGCCAGCAGTTCTCAGCCAGCCAAAAACATTCAGTACTTC. Its translation: CASSSQPAKNIQYF.

This clonotype appeared many times. The chain is built from TRBV7-8 and TRBJ1-5; 10 bases are shared with TRBD1. The CDR3 loop spans 15 amino acids. CDR1 is SGHVS, CDR2 FQNEAQ, per germline. The ends lost 5 bases at V and 5 bases at J; junction bases unmatched: 6. CDR3 DNA: TGTGCCAGCAGCGGACCCGGGACAGGGGATCAGCCCCAGCATTTT. Its translation: CASSGPGTGDQPQHF.